The next 7 T cell receptor beta chains were all read from a single sample in a study of blood T cell repertoires in COVID-19. The protocol was immunoSEQ multiplex PCR, while the TCRdb copy is restricted to in-frame clones and leaves out a portion. The top ten clones hold roughly 7.3% of a sample with 150,000 to 200,000 clones, less than 90% of them seen once. The specimen sequenced was PBMCs or T cells enriched from blood (not recorded which). The receptors were gathered from a woman in her 50s who had recovered from COVID-19.

The sample holds one count of this clone. This chain joins TRBV27 and TRBJ1-1; 8 nucleotides align to TRBD1. Trimming cost V 6 bases and J 5 bases; bases outside gene matches: 8. The CDR3 has 14 amino acids. Germline assignment: CDR1 MNHEY and CDR2 SMNVEV (reference sequence). The CDR3 DNA is TGTGCCAGCAGGTCCACAGGGGGGCGGACTGAAGCTTTCTTT. It is translated as CASRSTGGRTEAFF.

This clone was detected only a few times. The V gene is TRBV2, the J gene TRBJ2-3; D not resolved. The V and J ends lost 1 base and 2 bases respectively, with 4 bases between them. CDR3 size: 13 residues. CDR1 is SNHLY, CDR2 FYNNEI, per germline. The CDR3 is CASSEDNTDTQYF. CDR3 DNA sequence: TGTGCCAGCAGTGAAGACAACACAGATACGCAGTATTTT.

The chain recombines TRBV14 with TRBJ1-1; 7 nucleotides line up with TRBD1. V was clipped by 5 bases and J by 1 base; unmatched bases: 7. CDR3 size: 15 residues. In germline, CDR1 is SGHDN, CDR2 FVKESK. CDR3: CASSKVNRGNTEAFF. The DNA of the CDR3 is TGTGCCAGCAGCAAGGTGAACAGGGGGAACACTGAAGCTTTCTTT.

This clone was picked up one time. The gene calls are TRBV10-3 and TRBJ2-1; 12 nucleotides line up with TRBD2. The CDR3 length is 16 residues. Germline V gene sequence: CDR1 ENHRY, CDR2 SYGVKD. V lost 6 bases and J lost 15; bases outside the gene matches: 18. The CDR3 nucleotides read TGTGCCATCAGCGAGAGACTAGCGGGAGATATGGGAGGTCTGTTCTTC. Residues: CAISERLAGDMGGLFF.

The V call is TRBV28, the J call TRBJ1-4; unclear D gene. Germline lookup yields CDR1 MDHEN and CDR2 SYDVKM. The CDR3 spans 12 residues. The V and J ends lost 7 bases and 8 bases respectively, with 11 bases between them. The CDR3: CASTSRREKLFF. The CDR3 nucleotides are TGTGCCAGCACTTCCCGTCGGGAAAAACTGTTTTTT.

A remark on this clone: One junction end does not reproduce the germline sequence, and a read error may be involved. The chain joins TRBV19 to TRBJ2-2, with 8 bases that match TRBD1. CDR3 length equals 16 residues. The V gene's germline CDR1 is LNHDA and CDR2 SQIVND (reference sequence). In DNA form, the CDR3 reads TGTGCCAGTAATATAAGAGGACAGGGTAATGTCGGGGAGCTGTTTTTT. Its translation is CASNIRGQGNVGELFF.

The chain couples TRBV5-6 to TRBJ1-6, with 8 bases aligning to TRBD1. After removal of 1 base from V and 7 bases from J, the junction contained 4 bases not matched to a gene. The CDR3 sequence is 15 residues long. CDR1 and CDR2 from the germline V gene are SGHDT and YYEEEE. CDR3 sequence (DNA): TGTGCCAGCAGCTTGACGGACAGGGCGAATTCACCCCTCCACTTT. It specifies CASSLTDRANSPLHF.